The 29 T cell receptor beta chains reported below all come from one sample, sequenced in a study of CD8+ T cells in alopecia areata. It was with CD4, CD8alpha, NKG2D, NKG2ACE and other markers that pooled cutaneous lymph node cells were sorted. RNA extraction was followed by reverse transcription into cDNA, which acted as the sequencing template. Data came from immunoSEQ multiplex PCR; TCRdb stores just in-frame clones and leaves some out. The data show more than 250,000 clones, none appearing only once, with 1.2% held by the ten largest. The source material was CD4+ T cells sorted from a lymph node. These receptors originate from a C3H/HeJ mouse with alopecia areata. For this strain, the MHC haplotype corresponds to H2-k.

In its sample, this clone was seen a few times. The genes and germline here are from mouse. The CDR3 bases that were read are TGCACCTGCAGTGCAGATCAGGGGATGAGGGCT. Amino acids: CTCSADQGMRA. The entire CDR3 is CTCSADQGMRAEQFF. The rearrangement links TRBV1 to TRBJ2-1; the D gene is possibly TRBD1 (6 bases). The CDR3 end falls 4 residues outside the read, so it is completed with the germline J gene. The CDR3 covers 15 residues. The V gene's germline CDR1 is NSQYPW and CDR2 LRSPGD (reference sequence).

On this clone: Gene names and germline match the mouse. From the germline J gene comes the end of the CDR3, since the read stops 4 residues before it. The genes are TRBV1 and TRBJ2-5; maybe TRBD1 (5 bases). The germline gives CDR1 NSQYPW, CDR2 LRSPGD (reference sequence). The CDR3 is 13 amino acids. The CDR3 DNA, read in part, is TGCACCTGCAGTGATCAGGGTACCGAC. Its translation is CTCSDQGTD. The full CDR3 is CTCSDQGTDTQYF.

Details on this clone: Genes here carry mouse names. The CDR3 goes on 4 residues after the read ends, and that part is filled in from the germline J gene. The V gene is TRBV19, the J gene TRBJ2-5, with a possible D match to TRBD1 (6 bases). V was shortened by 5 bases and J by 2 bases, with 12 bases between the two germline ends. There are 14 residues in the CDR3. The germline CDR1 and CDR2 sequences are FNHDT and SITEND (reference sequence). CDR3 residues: CASRTGTPQDTQYF. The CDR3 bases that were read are TGTGCCAGCAGAACCGGGACACCCCAAGAC. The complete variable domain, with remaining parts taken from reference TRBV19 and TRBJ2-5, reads GGIITQTPKFLIGQEGQKLTLKCQQNFNHDTMYWYRQDSGKGLRLIYYSITENDLQKGDLSEGYDASREKKSSFSLTVTSAQKNEMAVFLCASRTGTPQDTQYFGPGTRLLVL.

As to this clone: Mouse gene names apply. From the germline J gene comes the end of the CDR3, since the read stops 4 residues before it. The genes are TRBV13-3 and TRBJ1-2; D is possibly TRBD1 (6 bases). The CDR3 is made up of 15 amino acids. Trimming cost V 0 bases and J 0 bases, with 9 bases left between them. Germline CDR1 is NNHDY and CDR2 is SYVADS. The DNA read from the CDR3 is TGTGCCAGCAGTGATGAGAGGGGGACAAACTCC. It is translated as CASSDERGTNS. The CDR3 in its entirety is CASSDERGTNSDYTF.

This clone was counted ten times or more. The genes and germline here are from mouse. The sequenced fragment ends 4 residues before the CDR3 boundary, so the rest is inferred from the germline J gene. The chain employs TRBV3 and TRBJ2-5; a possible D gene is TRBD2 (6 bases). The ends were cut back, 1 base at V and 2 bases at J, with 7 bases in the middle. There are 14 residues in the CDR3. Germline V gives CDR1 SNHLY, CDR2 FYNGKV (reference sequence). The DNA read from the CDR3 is TGTGCCAGCAGCTTAGGGGACTTCCAAGAC. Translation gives CASSLGDFQD. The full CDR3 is CASSLGDFQDTQYF.

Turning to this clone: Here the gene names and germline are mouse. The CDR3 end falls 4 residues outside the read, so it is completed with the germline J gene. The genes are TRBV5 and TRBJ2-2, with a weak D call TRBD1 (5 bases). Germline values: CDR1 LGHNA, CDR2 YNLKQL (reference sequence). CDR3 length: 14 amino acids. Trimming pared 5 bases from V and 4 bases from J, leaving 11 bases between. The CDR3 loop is CASSAREGTGQLYF. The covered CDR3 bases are TGTGCCAGCAGCGCCAGGGAGGGCACCGGG.

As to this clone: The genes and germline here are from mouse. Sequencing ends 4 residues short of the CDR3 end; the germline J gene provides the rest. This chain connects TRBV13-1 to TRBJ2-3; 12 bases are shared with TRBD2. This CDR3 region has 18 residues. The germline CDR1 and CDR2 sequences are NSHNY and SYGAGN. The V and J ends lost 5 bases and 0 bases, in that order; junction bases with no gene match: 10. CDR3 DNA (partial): TGTGCCAGCAGCCCCGGGACTGGGGGGCCCTATAGTGCAGAA. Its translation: CASSPGTGGPYSAE. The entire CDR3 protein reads CASSPGTGGPYSAETLYF.

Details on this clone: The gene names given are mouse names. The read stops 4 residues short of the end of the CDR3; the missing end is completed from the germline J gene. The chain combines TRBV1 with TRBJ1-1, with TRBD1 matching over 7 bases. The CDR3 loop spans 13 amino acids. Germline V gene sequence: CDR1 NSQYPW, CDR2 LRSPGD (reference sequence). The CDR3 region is CTCSADGTAEVFF. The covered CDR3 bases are TGCACCTGCAGTGCAGATGGGACAGCA.

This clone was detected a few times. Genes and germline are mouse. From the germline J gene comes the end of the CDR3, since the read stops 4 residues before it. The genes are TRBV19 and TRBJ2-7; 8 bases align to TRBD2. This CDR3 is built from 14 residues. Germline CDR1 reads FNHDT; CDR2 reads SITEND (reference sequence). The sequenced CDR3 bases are TGTGCCAGCAGAAATCGGGGGGGCGCTTAT. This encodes CASRNRGGAY. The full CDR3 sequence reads CASRNRGGAYEQYF.

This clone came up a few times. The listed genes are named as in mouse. CDR3 residues: CASSDAPGWDSDYTF. CDR3 bases read: TGTGCCAGCAGTGATGCACCAGGGTGGGACTCC. The rearrangement uses TRBV13-1 and TRBJ1-2; a possible D gene is TRBD1 (5 bases). The observed sequence ends 4 residues before the CDR3 terminus, with the missing tail filled in from the germline J gene. The CDR3 sequence is 15 residues long. Trimming pared 0 bases from V and 3 bases from J, leaving 12 bases between. Germline loops: CDR1 NSHNY, CDR2 SYGAGN.

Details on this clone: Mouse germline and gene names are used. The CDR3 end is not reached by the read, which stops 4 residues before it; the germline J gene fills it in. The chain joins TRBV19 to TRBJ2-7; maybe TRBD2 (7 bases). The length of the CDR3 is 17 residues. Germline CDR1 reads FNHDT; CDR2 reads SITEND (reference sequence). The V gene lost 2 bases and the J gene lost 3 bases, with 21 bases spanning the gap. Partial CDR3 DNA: TGTGCCAGCAGTATTCGGCGGGGGTCCGGGGGGCTCTAT. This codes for CASSIRRGSGGLY. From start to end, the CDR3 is CASSIRRGSGGLYEQYF. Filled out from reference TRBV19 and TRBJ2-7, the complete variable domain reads GGIITQTPKFLIGQEGQKLTLKCQQNFNHDTMYWYRQDSGKGLRLIYYSITENDLQKGDLSEGYDASREKKSSFSLTVTSAQKNEMAVFLCASSIRRGSGGLYEQYFGPGTRLTVL.

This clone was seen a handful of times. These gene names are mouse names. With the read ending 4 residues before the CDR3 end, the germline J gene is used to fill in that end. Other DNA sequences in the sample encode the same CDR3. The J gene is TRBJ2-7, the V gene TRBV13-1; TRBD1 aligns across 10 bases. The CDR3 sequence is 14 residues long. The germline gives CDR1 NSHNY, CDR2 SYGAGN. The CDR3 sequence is CASSERTGGYEQYF. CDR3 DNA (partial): TGTGCCAGCAGTGAGCGGACAGGGGGGTAT.

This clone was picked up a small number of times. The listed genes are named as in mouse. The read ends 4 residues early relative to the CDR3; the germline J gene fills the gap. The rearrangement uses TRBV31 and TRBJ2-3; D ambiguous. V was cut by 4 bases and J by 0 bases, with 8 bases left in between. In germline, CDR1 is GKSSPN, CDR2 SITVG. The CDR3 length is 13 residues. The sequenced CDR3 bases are TGTGCCTGGACCTGGAATAGTGCAGAA. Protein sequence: CAWTWNSAE. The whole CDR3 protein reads CAWTWNSAETLYF.

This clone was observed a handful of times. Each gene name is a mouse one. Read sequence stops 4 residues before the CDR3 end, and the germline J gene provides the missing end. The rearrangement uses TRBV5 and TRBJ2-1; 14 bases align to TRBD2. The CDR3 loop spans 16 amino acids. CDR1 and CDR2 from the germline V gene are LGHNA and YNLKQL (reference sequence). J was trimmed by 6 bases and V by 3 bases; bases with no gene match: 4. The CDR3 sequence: CASSQGGLGGLAEQFF. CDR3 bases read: TGTGCCAGCAGCCAGGGGGGACTGGGGGGGCTTGCT.

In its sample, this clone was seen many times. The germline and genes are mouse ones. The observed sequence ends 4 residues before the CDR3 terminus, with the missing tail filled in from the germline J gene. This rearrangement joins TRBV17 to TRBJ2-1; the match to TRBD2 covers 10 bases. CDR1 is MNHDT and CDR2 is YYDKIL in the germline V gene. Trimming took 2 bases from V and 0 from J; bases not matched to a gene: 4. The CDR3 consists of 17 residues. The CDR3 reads CASSRRDWGDNYAEQFF. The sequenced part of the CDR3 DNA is TGTGCTAGCAGTAGACGGGACTGGGGAGATAACTATGCT.

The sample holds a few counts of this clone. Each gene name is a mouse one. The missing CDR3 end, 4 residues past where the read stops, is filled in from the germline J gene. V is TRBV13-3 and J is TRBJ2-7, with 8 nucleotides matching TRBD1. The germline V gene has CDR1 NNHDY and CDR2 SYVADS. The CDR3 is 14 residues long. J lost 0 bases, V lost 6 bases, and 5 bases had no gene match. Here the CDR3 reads CASKWTGSSYEQYF. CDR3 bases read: TGTGCCAGCAAATGGACAGGGAGCTCCTAT.

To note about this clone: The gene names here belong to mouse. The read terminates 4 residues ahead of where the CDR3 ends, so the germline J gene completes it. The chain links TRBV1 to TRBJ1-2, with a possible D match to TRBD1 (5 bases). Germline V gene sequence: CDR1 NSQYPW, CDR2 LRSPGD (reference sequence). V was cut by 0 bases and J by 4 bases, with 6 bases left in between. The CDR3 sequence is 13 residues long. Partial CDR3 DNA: TGCACCTGCAGTGCAGATGACAGCTCC. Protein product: CTCSADDSS. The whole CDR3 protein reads CTCSADDSSDYTF.

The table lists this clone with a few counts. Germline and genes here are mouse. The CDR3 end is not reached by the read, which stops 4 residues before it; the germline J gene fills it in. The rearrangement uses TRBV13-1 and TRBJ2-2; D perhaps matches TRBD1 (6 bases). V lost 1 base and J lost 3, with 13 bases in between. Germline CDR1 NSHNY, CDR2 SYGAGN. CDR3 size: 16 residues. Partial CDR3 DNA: TGTGCCAGCAGTGATCCGAGACAGGTGGACACCGGG. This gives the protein CASSDPRQVDTG. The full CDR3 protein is CASSDPRQVDTGQLYF.

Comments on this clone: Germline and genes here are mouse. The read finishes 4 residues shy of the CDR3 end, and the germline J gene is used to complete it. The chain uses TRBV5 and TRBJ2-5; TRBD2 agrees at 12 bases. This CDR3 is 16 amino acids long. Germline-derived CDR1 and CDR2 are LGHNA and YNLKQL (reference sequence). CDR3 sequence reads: CASSPRLGGREDTQYF. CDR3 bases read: TGTGCCAGCAGCCCCCGACTGGGGGGGCGCGAAGAC.

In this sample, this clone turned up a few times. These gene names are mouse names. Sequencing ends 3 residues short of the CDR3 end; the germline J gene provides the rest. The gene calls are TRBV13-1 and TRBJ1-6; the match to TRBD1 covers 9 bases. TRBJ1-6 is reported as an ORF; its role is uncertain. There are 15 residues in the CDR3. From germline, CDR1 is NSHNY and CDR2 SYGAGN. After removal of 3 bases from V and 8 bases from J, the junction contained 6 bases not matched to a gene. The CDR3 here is CASSGGQGRDSPLYF. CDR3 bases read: TGTGCCAGCAGTGGTGGACAGGGGAGGGATTCGCCC.

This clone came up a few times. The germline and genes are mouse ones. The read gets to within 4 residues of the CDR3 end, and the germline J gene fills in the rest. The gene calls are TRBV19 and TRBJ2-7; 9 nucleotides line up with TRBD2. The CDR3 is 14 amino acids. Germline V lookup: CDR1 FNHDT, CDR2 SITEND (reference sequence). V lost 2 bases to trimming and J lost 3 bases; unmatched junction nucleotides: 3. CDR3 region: CASSMRLGVYEQYF. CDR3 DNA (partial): TGTGCCAGCAGTATGCGACTGGGGGTCTAT.

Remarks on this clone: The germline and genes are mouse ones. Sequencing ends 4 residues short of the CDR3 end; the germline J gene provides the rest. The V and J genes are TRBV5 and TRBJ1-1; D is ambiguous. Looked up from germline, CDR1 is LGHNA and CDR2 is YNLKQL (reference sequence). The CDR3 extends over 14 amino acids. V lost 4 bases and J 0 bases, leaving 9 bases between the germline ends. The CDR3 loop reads CASSPRYSNTEVFF. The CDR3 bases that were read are TGTGCCAGCAGCCCCCGCTACTCAAACACA.

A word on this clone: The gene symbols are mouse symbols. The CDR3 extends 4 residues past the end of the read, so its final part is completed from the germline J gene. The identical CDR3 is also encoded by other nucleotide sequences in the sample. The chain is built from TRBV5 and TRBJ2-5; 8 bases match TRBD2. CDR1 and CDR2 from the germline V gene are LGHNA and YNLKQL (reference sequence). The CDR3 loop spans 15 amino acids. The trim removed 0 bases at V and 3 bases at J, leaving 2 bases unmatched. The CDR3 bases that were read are TGTGCCAGCAGCCAAGAGGGGGGGCGGCAAGAC. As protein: CASSQEGGRQD. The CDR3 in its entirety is CASSQEGGRQDTQYF.

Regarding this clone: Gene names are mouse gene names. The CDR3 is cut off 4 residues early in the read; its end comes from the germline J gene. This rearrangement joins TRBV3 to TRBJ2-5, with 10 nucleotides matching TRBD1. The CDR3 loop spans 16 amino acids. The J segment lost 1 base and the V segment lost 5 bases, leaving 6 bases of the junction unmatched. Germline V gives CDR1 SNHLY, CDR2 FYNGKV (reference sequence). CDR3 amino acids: CASSHRQGADQDTQYF. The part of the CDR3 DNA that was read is TGTGCCAGCAGCCATCGACAGGGGGCGGACCAAGAC.

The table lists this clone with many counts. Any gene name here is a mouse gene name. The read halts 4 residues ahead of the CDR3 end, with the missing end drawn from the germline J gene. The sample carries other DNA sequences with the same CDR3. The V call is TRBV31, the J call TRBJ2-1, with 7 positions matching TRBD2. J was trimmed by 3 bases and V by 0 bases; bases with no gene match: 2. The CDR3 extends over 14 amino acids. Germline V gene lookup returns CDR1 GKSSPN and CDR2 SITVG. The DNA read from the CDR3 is TGTGCCTGGAGTCTAGCTGGGGGCTATGCT. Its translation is CAWSLAGGYA. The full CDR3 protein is CAWSLAGGYAEQFF. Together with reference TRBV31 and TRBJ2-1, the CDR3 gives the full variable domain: AQTIHQWPVAEIKAVGSPLSLGCTIKGKSSPNLYWYWQATGGTLQQLFYSITVGQVESVVQLNLSASRPKDDQFILSTEKLLLSHSGFYLCAWSLAGGYAEQFFGPGTRLTVL.

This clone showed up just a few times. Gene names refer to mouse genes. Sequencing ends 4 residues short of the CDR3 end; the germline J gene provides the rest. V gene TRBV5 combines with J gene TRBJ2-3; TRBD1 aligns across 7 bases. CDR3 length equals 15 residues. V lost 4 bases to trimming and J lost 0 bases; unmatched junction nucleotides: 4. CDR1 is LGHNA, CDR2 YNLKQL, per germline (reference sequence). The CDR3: CASSRTGLSAETLYF. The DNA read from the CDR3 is TGTGCCAGCAGCCGGACAGGCCTTAGTGCAGAA.

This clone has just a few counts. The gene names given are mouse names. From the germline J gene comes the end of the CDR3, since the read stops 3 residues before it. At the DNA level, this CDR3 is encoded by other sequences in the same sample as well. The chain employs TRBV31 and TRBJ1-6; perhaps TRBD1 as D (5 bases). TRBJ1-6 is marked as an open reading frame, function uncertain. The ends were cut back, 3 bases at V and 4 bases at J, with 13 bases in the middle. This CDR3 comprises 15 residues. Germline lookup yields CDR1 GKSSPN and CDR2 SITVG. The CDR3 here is CAWSPPGQYNSPLYF. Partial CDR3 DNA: TGTGCCTGGAGCCCCCCCGGACAATATAATTCGCCC.

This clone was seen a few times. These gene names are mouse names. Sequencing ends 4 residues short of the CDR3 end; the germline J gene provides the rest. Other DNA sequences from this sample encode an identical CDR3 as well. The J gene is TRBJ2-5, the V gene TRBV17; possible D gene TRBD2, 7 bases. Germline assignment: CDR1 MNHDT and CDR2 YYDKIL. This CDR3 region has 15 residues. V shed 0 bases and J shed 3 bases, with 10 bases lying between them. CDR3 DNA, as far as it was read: TGTGCTAGCAGTAGAGATTGGGGGGCTCAAGAC. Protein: CASSRDWGAQD. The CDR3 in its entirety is CASSRDWGAQDTQYF.

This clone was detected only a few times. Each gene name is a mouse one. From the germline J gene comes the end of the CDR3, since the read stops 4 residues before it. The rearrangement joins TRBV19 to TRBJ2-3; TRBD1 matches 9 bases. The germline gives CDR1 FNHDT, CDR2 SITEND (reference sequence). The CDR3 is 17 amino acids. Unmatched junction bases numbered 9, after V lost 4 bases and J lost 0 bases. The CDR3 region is CASSPLDRGPSAETLYF. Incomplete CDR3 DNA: TGTGCCAGCAGTCCCCTGGACAGGGGACCTAGTGCAGAA. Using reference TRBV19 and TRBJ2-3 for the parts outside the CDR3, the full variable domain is GGIITQTPKFLIGQEGQKLTLKCQQNFNHDTMYWYRQDSGKGLRLIYYSITENDLQKGDLSEGYDASREKKSSFSLTVTSAQKNEMAVFLCASSPLDRGPSAETLYFGSGTRLTVL.